This T cell receptor (beta chain) was sequenced during a study of shared clonotypes between healthy human individuals. Study results and caveats: Researchers found naive subsets generally carried larger estimated richness than memory subsets.

The V end lost 5 bases, the J end lost 4 bases, and 20 bases lay between the germline ends. CDR1 and CDR2 (germline): SGHTA, FQGNSA. The CDR3 is made up of 16 amino acids. Comment on this clone: Its cognate antigen is unknown.

TCRdb's table, derived via immunoSEQ multiplex PCR, lists solely in-frame clones and lacks some. The sample includes over 850,000 clones, more than 75% seen only once; the top ten take around 0.6%. V and J are TRBV7-2 and TRBJ1-1; no clear D. Sequenced sample: memory CD4+ T cells from PBMCs. Subset indicated: CD45RA-negative fraction. The source of this sequence is a man younger than 35 in good health. Some clones in this sample may be carry-over from other donors' samples. The CDR3 region has the DNA TGTGCCAGCAGCGCCTACGAGACGAGGGTAGGCACTGAAGCTTTCTTT. Amino acids: CASSAYETRVGTEAFF.